A selection of T cell receptor beta chains follows, all from one sample in a study of T cell responses to AZD1222 COVID-19 vaccine. Measured with immunoSEQ multiplex PCR; TCRdb has only the in-frame clones, and not every one. The data show approximately 150,000 clones, with 75% to 95% seen just once and less than 5.5% held by the top ten. The sample was peripheral blood, taken on day 0 of AZD1222 vaccination. The source of these receptors is an adult in good health. Both conserved end residues are part of each CDR3. A D gene is named only where the DNA matches it firmly. The size of a clone is reported for some rows only, either as once, few or many, or as a class for expanded clones.

>TRBJ2-3|TRBV4-1|.|.
CASSQGASGAGTDTQYF
TGCGCCAGCAGCCAAGGGGCTTCAGGGGCCGGAACAGATACGCAGTATTTT
>TRBJ2-3|TRBV21-1|.|once
CASSKTGAGGDTDTQYF
TGTGCCAGCAGCAAAACGGGAGCGGGGGGTGACACAGATACGCAGTATTTT
>TRBJ2-7|TRBV6-5|.|.
CASSYVAGDFYEQYF
TGTGCCAGCAGTTACGTCGCAGGGGATTTCTACGAGCAGTACTTC
>TRBJ1-1|TRBV2|.|.
CASSEIPGGAFF
TGTGCCAGCAGTGAAATTCCTGGTGGGGCTTTCTTT
>TRBJ2-3|TRBV2|TRBD2|.
CASSERTSGRDTQYF
TGTGCCAGCAGTGAGAGGACTAGCGGGAGGGATACGCAGTATTTT
>TRBJ2-3|TRBV7-3|TRBD2|.
CASSRLAGGDTQYF
TGTGCCAGCAGCCGACTAGCGGGTGGAGATACGCAGTATTTT
>TRBJ1-1|TRBV28|TRBD1|.
CASSTGGARDTEAFF
TGTGCCAGCAGTACAGGGGGCGCGAGGGACACTGAAGCTTTCTTT
>TRBJ2-2|TRBV14|.|.
CASSQDAKLARSTGELFF
TGTGCCAGCAGCCAGGACGCCAAACTAGCAAGAAGCACCGGGGAGCTGTTTTTT
>TRBJ2-7|TRBV5-6|TRBD1|.
CASSDVGQDYEQYF
TGTGCCAGCAGTGATGTCGGACAGGACTACGAGCAGTACTTC
>TRBJ1-2|TRBV3-1/TRBV3-2|.|.
CASSQDPRKGAGYGYTF
TGTGCCAGCAGCCAAGACCCGAGGAAAGGGGCAGGCTATGGCTACACCTTC
>TRBJ1-5|TRBV7-2|TRBD1|.
CASSSGQGRTQPQHF
TGTGCCAGCAGCTCGGGACAGGGGAGAACTCAGCCCCAGCATTTT
>TRBJ1-3|TRBV5-1|.|.
CASSYLGNTIYF
TGCGCCAGCAGCTACCTTGGAAACACCATATATTTT
>TRBJ2-7|TRBV7-9|.|.
CASSYGQSYEQYF
TGTGCCAGCAGTTACGGACAGTCCTACGAGCAGTACTTC
>TRBJ2-1|TRBV4-3|TRBD2|.
CASSPGLAGGGLYNEQFF
TGCGCCAGCAGCCCGGGACTAGCGGGAGGGGGACTCTACAATGAGCAGTTCTTC
>TRBJ2-7|TRBV19|.|.
CASSQSRGAYEQYF
TGTGCCAGTAGCCAATCCCGAGGGGCCTACGAGCAGTACTTC
>TRBJ1-2|TRBV4-1|.|once
CASRADPTNYGYTF
TGCGCCAGCCGTGCCGACCCAACTAACTATGGCTACACCTTC
>TRBJ2-7|TRBV6-5|.|.
CACSDVSYEQYF
TGTGCCTGCTCTGATGTCTCCTACGAGCAGTACTTC
>TRBJ1-6|TRBV4-3|.|.
CASSQTTEGGNSPLHF
TGCGCCAGCAGCCAAACCACAGAAGGCGGTAATTCACCCCTCCACTTT
>TRBJ1-2|TRBV15|.|.
CATSMTQGLYGYTF
TGTGCCACCAGCATGACTCAGGGGTTATATGGCTACACCTTC
>TRBJ2-1|TRBV6-4|.|.
CASSEGEHNEQFF
TGTGCCAGCAGTGAGGGCGAGCACAATGAGCAGTTCTTC
>TRBJ2-7|TRBV7-2|.|once
CASSLVQGHYEQYF
TGTGCCAGCAGCTTAGTTCAGGGGCACTACGAGCAGTACTTC
>TRBJ1-3|TRBV6-6|.|.
CASGRDFAGNTIYF
TGTGCCAGCGGAAGGGACTTTGCCGGAAACACCATATATTTT
>TRBJ1-1|TRBV5-1|.|.
CASSWAGNTEAFF
TGCGCCAGCAGCTGGGCGGGGAACACTGAAGCTTTCTTT
>TRBJ1-6|TRBV5-1|TRBD1|.
CASSSDRGGNSPLHF
TGCGCCAGCAGCTCGGACAGGGGAGGGAATTCACCCCTCCACTTT
>TRBJ2-2|TRBV6-2/TRBV6-3|TRBD2|.
CASSLGLAGYRTGELFF
TGTGCCAGCAGTTTGGGACTAGCGGGGTATCGGACCGGGGAGCTGTTTTTT
>TRBJ2-3|TRBV5-4|.|.
CASSLRTRPSTDTQYF
TGTGCCAGCAGCCTCCGGACTCGCCCTAGCACAGATACGCAGTATTTT
>TRBJ2-1|TRBV6-5|TRBD2|.
CASRFSGRTNNEQFF
TGTGCCAGCCGTTTTAGCGGGAGGACTAACAATGAGCAGTTCTTC
>TRBJ2-3|TRBV12-3/TRBV12-4|.|.
CASSFVTDTQYF
TGTGCCAGCAGTTTTGTCACAGATACGCAGTATTTT
>TRBJ2-7|TRBV30|TRBD2|.
CAWSVRGGLAGDEQYF
TGTGCCTGGAGTGTAAGGGGGGGACTAGCGGGAGACGAGCAGTACTTC
>TRBJ2-5|TRBV2|.|.
CASSELRQETQYF
TGTGCCAGCAGTGAATTGCGACAAGAGACCCAGTACTTC
>TRBJ2-2|TRBV6-6|.|.
CASSYYSTGELFF
TGTGCCAGCAGTTATTACAGCACCGGGGAGCTGTTTTTT
>TRBJ2-7|TRBV3-1/TRBV3-2|TRBD2|few
CASSQSRLAHRYEQYF
TGTGCCAGCAGCCAGTCCAGACTAGCGCACCGCTACGAGCAGTACTTC
>TRBJ2-5|TRBV5-4|.|.
CASSSPQATETQYF
TGTGCCAGCAGCTCCCCGCAAGCGACAGAGACCCAGTACTTC
>TRBJ2-1|TRBV19|TRBD2|.
CASNVAGGYNEQFF
TGTGCCAGTAACGTAGCGGGAGGCTACAATGAGCAGTTCTTC
>TRBJ2-3|TRBV19|.|.
CASTAGATQYF
TGTGCCAGTACTGCTGGGGCTACGCAGTATTTT
>TRBJ2-1|TRBV3-1/TRBV3-2|.|.
CASSRREGSYNEQFF
TGTGCCAGCAGCCGTAGGGAAGGGTCCTACAATGAGCAGTTCTTC
>TRBJ2-7|TRBV2|.|.
CASSGGGLISNSYEQYF
TGTGCCAGCAGTGGGGGCGGATTAATTTCCAACTCCTACGAGCAGTACTTC
>TRBJ2-2|TRBV7-2|TRBD2|.
CASSSRTSGRNTGELFF
TGTGCCAGCAGCTCCCGGACTAGCGGGAGGAACACCGGGGAGCTGTTTTTT
>TRBJ1-6|TRBV30|.|.
CAWKKKGSSVPPLHF
TGTGCCTGGAAAAAGAAAGGGTCCTCAGTTCCACCCCTCCACTTT
>TRBJ2-7|TRBV28|TRBD2|.
CASSWTTSGDTYEQYF
TGTGCCAGCAGTTGGACGACTAGCGGAGATACCTACGAGCAGTACTTC